Detailed here is one TCR beta chain. Its specificity is not known. TCRB transcripts that were expressed got sequenced, as all of the isolated RNA had been reverse transcribed. Produced via immunoSEQ multiplex PCR; TCRdb's table is partial and in-frame only. The sample holds 45,000 to 60,000 clones, approximately 40% seen once. All sorted populations exceeded 98% purity. This CDR3 has 16 residues. CDR1 and CDR2 (germline): SGHNT, YYREEE (reference sequence). V was pared by 4 bases and J by 7 bases, with 7 bases of the junction left unmatched. This record belongs to a study of beta chain features in type 1 diabetes. Findings of the study overall: When Type 1 diabetes patients were examined, their TCRB CDR3s proved moderately but significantly shorter in all four CD4+ subsets.

The sequence was collected from a man aged 25-45 years with type 1 diabetes. Source material: stem cell memory CD4+ T cells from blood. The chain recombines TRBV5-4 with TRBJ2-2; 13 nucleotides agree with TRBD2. CDR3 DNA sequence: TGTGCCAGCAGCCAGACTAGCGGGAGGAATGACGGGGAGCTGTTTTTT. Translating gives CASSQTSGRNDGELFF. Full variable domain (remainder filled in from reference TRBV5-4 and TRBJ2-2): ETGVTQSPTHLIKTRGQQVTLRCSSQSGHNTVSWYQQALGQGPQFIFQYYREEENGRGNFPPRFSGLQFPNYSSELNVNALELDDSALYLCASSQTSGRNDGELFFGEGSRLTVL.